Sequencing of this T cell receptor (beta chain) was carried out in a study of shared clonotypes between healthy human individuals. CDR3 length: 11 residues. V was pared by 8 bases and J by 3 bases, with 7 bases between. Germline CDR1 and CDR2: MDHEN and SYDVKM. In the naive CD8 group, cells lacked CD45RO and were positively selected for CCR7, so terminally differentiated effector memory CD45RA+ cells were left out. Method: immunoSEQ multiplex PCR; TCRdb's copy keeps in-frame clones and lacks some. The sample holds some 2,100,000 clones, 85% to 95% seen once. The TCR originated in a man aged 18 to 29 in good health. Some clones in this sample may be carry-over from other donors' samples. V usage is TRBV28 and J usage is TRBJ1-1; tentatively, D is TRBD1 (5 bases). Material: naive CD8+ T cells from PBMCs. The CDR3 region has the DNA TGTGCCAGCGGCAGGGACACTGAAGCTTTCTTT. This translates into CASGRDTEAFF.